The 17 T cell receptor beta chains below were found in one sample sequenced in a study of identical twins. MiXCR was run by TCRdb on the 5' RACE reads, yielding one entry per CDR3 protein. Of roughly 720,000 distinct CDR3 sequences in the sample, around a sixth were seen once. These sequences were also reported in another study, on T cells expressing NK-cell markers.

Material: PBMCs. These receptor sequences come from a woman aged 18-30 years in good health.

This clonotype has only a few counts. This chain uses TRBV12-3 or TRBV12-4 with TRBJ2-7, with D possibly called TRBD1 or TRBD2 (5 bases each). Deletions cut 8 bases from V and 2 bases from J, with 7 bases between. CDR3 length: 11 residues. The CDR3 coding sequence is TGTGCCAGCGGGGGTCCCTACGAGCAGTACTTC. Translated: CASGGPYEQYF.

In this sample, this clonotype turned up a few times. The chain links TRBV12-3 or TRBV12-4 to TRBJ2-3; 15 bases line up with TRBD2. The V segment lost 5 bases and the J segment 5 bases; nucleotides outside the gene matches: 8. This CDR3 spans 17 amino acids. As DNA, the CDR3 is TGTGCCAGCAGTCCCGGACTAGCGGGGGGGCGTGGAGATACGCAGTATTTT. As protein: CASSPGLAGGRGDTQYF.

The V call is TRBV3-1, the J call TRBJ1-1; the match to TRBD1 covers 11 bases. The V gene's germline CDR1 is LGHDT and CDR2 YNNKEL (reference sequence). V trimming: 4 bases; J trimming: 11 bases; junction bases outside the gene matches: 6. The CDR3 runs to 13 residues. CDR3 protein: CASSPPGQGVAFF. The CDR3 coding sequence is TGTGCCAGCAGCCCGCCGGGACAGGGGGTCGCTTTCTTT.

A few counts support this clonotype. The genes are TRBV5-1 and TRBJ2-7; D is ambiguous. V lost 1 base and J lost 2, with 10 bases in between. The CDR3 contains 14 residues. CDR1 is SGHRS, CDR2 YFSETQ, per germline. The CDR3 coding sequence is TGCGCCAGCAGCTTGTCAAGTGGCCCCTACGAGCAGTACTTC. It is translated as CASSLSSGPYEQYF.

This clonotype was seen a few times. The rearrangement uses TRBV7-9 and TRBJ2-7; D unclear. Trimming took off 2 bases at V and 0 bases at J, with 8 bases between the two ends. From germline, CDR1 is SEHNR and CDR2 FQNEAQ (reference sequence). CDR3 length: 14 residues. This CDR3 reads CASSLLGNSYEQYF. DNA of the CDR3: TGTGCCAGCAGCTTATTGGGCAACTCCTACGAGCAGTACTTC.

This clonotype was seen ten or more times. One end of the junction fails to match germline, which may point to a read error. The chain recombines TRBV5-1 with TRBJ2-1, with 9 nucleotides matching TRBD1. The CDR3 extends over 15 amino acids. Germline assignment: CDR1 SGHRS and CDR2 YFSETQ. CDR3 DNA sequence: TGTGCCAGCAGTCCGGGACAGGGAGCCTACAATGAGCAGTTCTTC. Amino acid sequence: CASSPGQGAYNEQFF. Drawing the rest from reference TRBV5-1 and TRBJ2-1, the complete variable domain is KAGVTQTPRYLIKTRGQQVTLSCSPISGHRSVSWYQQTPGQGLQFLFEYFSETQRNKGNFPGRFSGRQFSNSRSEMNVSTLELGDSALYLCASSPGQGAYNEQFFGPGTRLTVL.

This chain uses TRBV7-9 with TRBJ2-7; TRBD1 matches 7 bases. The CDR3 consists of 15 residues. The germline gives CDR1 SEHNR, CDR2 FQNEAQ (reference sequence). Trimming at V came to 5 bases and at J to 3 bases, leaving 10 bases not matched to a gene. CDR3 nucleotides: TGTGCCAGCAGCCTAAGGGACAGTGCATACTACGAGCAGTACTTC. Translation gives CASSLRDSAYYEQYF.

The chain links TRBV4-2 to TRBJ2-3, with 16 bases lining up with TRBD2. The J segment lost 5 bases and the V segment lost 6 bases, leaving 5 bases of the junction unmatched. The germline gives CDR1 LGHNA, CDR2 YNFKEQ. There are 16 residues in the CDR3. The CDR3 reads CASRGLAGGRGDTQYF. CDR3 in DNA: TGTGCCAGCAGGGGACTAGCGGGGGGGCGGGGAGATACGCAGTATTTT.

This clonotype was counted many times. This chain connects TRBV12-3 or TRBV12-4 to TRBJ1-2; D is possibly TRBD1 (5 bases). Between the trimmed V and J ends, which lost 6 bases and 8 bases, there was a span of 19 bases. The CDR3 contains 14 residues. This chain's CDR3 is CASSRSRVLDGYTF. The CDR3 region has the DNA TGTGCCAGCAGCCGAAGCAGGGTGTTAGACGGCTACACCTTC.

V usage is TRBV7-9 and J usage is TRBJ2-3; no clear D gene. Trimming took 3 bases from V and 0 from J, leaving 7 bases between them. Germline V gene data show CDR1 as SEHNR and CDR2 as FQNEAQ (reference sequence). The CDR3 consists of 14 residues. The CDR3 DNA reads as TGTGCCAGCAGCTTCCCAGCTAGCACAGATACGCAGTATTTT. Translation: CASSFPASTDTQYF.

V gene TRBV5-1 combines with J gene TRBJ2-7; perhaps TRBD1 as D (5 bases). V was trimmed by 7 bases and J by 2 bases, leaving 19 bases between them. The CDR3 length is 15 residues. CDR1 and CDR2 from the germline V gene are SGHRS and YFSETQ. CDR3 protein: CASSFAAGITYEQYF. The DNA for the CDR3 is TGCGCCAGCTCGTTCGCGGCAGGGATTACCTACGAGCAGTACTTC.

This clonotype has just a few counts. The chain uses TRBV7-9 and TRBJ2-5, with D unclear. The CDR3 runs to 13 residues. V gave up 5 bases and J gave up 5 bases, with 12 bases separating them. Germline CDR1 SEHNR, CDR2 FQNEAQ (reference sequence). Written as DNA, the CDR3 is TGTGCCAGCAGCCGGCCCACGGTCGAGACCCAGTACTTC. It codes for CASSRPTVETQYF.

The V and J genes are TRBV20-1 and TRBJ2-1; tentatively, D is TRBD2 (5 bases). Looked up from germline, CDR1 is DFQATT and CDR2 is SNEGSKA (reference sequence). The CDR3 sequence is 12 residues long. Between the trimmed V and J ends, which lost 5 bases and 6 bases, there was a span of 11 bases. The CDR3 nucleotides are TGCAGTGCTCCCGGGATAGCCAATGAGCAGTTCTTC. This translates into CSAPGIANEQFF.

The rearrangement uses TRBV6-5 and TRBJ2-5, with D possibly TRBD1 on 6 matching bases. This CDR3 is built from 13 residues. Germline V gives CDR1 MNHEY, CDR2 SVGAGI. V lost 5 bases and J lost 4, with 11 bases in between. CDR3 bases: TGTGCCAGCAGTCTACAGGGTTCAGAGACCCAGTACTTC. It encodes CASSLQGSETQYF.

This sequence joins TRBV5-1 and TRBJ2-5; tentative D call: TRBD1 (6 bases). The CDR3 sequence is 15 residues long. The V end was cut by 5 bases, the J end by 4 bases, with 18 bases between. Germline V gives CDR1 SGHRS, CDR2 YFSETQ. This CDR3 is CASRNRQVWGETQYF. CDR3 nucleotide sequence: TGCGCCAGCAGGAACCGACAGGTCTGGGGAGAGACCCAGTACTTC.

This clonotype came up a few times. The genes are TRBV7-2 and TRBJ2-1; 7 bases align to TRBD1. This CDR3 comprises 16 residues. Trimming at V came to 3 bases and at J to 3 bases, leaving 8 bases not matched to a gene. Germline CDR1 reads SGHTA; CDR2 reads FQGNSA. Written as DNA, the CDR3 is TGTGCCAGCAGCTTGCTCTCCGGGACAGACTACAATGAGCAGTTCTTC. Its translation: CASSLLSGTDYNEQFF.

Only a few counts were recorded for this clonotype. This chain connects TRBV20-1 to TRBJ1-2; D unresolved. V dropped 4 bases and J dropped 3 bases, with 12 bases sitting between them. Germline V lookup: CDR1 DFQATT, CDR2 SNEGSKA (reference sequence). The CDR3 contains 13 residues. CDR3 coding DNA: TGCAGTGCTAAGAACGGCGGCCACTATGGCTACACCTTC. Translation gives CSAKNGGHYGYTF.